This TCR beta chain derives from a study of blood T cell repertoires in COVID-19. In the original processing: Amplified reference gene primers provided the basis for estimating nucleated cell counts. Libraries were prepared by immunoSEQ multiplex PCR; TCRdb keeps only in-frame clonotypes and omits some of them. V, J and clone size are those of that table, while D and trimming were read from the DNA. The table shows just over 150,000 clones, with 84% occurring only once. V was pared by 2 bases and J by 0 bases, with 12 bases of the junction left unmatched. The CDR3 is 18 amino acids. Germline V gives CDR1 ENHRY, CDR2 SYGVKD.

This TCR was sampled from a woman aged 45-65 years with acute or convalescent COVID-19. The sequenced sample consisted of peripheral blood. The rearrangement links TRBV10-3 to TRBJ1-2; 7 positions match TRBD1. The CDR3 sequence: CAISEPDGRQGTNYGYTF. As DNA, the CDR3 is TGTGCCATCAGTGAGCCAGATGGTCGACAGGGAACTAACTATGGCTACACCTTC.